The clone carrying this T cell receptor beta chain was counted ten times or more. The library targeted TCRbeta and was prepared with unique molecular identifiers. TCRdb re-called the PCR reads through MiXCR, storing one row per CDR3 protein. The table shows hundreds of thousands of distinct CDR3 sequences, with 10% to 15% occurring only once. The V gene's germline CDR1 is ENHRY and CDR2 SYGVKD. CDR3 length equals 14 residues. Trimming removed 8 bases at V and 1 base at J, with 13 bases between. This sample was taken from a study of T-cell reconstitution after alpha-beta-depleted transplantation in children.

This sequence joins TRBV10-3 and TRBJ2-3; a weak D match, TRBD2 (5 bases). The origin of this receptor is a girl aged 2 to 9 with congenital amegakaryocytic thrombocytopenia, due to receive a stem cell transplant. Material: PBMCs, obtained before TCRalphabeta/CD19-depleted stem cell transplant. This chain's CDR3 is CAILIEEGTDTQYF. The CDR3, as DNA: TGTGCCATCTTAATTGAGGAGGGCACAGATACGCAGTATTTT.